There are many counts of the clone carrying this TCR beta chain. During its preparation, the TCRbeta library received unique molecular identifiers. One entry per CDR3 protein results from TCRdb running MiXCR on the PCR reads. The sample lists hundreds of thousands of distinct CDR3 sequences; 16% were seen once. The data belong to a study of T-cell reconstitution after alpha-beta-depleted transplantation in children. The clonotype comes from a human donor who donated a stem cell graft to a child with acute myeloid leukemia. The source material was PBMCs from the stem cell graft donor, sampled from the stem cell graft.

The CDR3 DNA sequence: TGTGCCAGCAGTTTGGGTTGGACTGAAGCTTTCTTT. Its protein product is CASSLGWTEAFF. This chain uses TRBV12-3 or TRBV12-4 with TRBJ1-1; D is unclear. Between the trimmed V and J ends, which lost 3 bases and 5 bases, there was a span of 7 bases. The CDR3 contains 12 residues.